The TCR beta chain under discussion was sequenced for a study of blood T cell repertoires in COVID-19. Data came from immunoSEQ multiplex PCR; TCRdb stores just in-frame clones and leaves some out. The sample yields 150,000 to 200,000 clones, roughly 77% seen once. Germline CDR1 reads SGHTA; CDR2 reads FQGNSA. Trimming took 1 base from V and 3 from J; bases not matched to a gene: 5. There are 17 residues in the CDR3. Sequencing was performed on PBMCs or T cells enriched from blood (not recorded which). The chain links TRBV7-2 to TRBJ2-3, with 12 positions matching TRBD2. The sequence came from a woman aged 45-59 years with acute COVID-19. CDR3 protein: CASSLDLAGGPTDTQYF. CDR3 DNA: TGTGCCAGCAGCTTAGATCTAGCGGGGGGGCCGACAGATACGCAGTATTTT. The full variable domain, rest sourced from reference TRBV7-2 and TRBJ2-3, is GAGVSQSPSNKVTEKGKDVELRCDPISGHTALYWYRQSLGQGLEFLIYFQGNSAPDKSGLPSDRFSAERTGGSVSTLTIQRTQQEDSAVYLCASSLDLAGGPTDTQYFGPGTRLTVL.